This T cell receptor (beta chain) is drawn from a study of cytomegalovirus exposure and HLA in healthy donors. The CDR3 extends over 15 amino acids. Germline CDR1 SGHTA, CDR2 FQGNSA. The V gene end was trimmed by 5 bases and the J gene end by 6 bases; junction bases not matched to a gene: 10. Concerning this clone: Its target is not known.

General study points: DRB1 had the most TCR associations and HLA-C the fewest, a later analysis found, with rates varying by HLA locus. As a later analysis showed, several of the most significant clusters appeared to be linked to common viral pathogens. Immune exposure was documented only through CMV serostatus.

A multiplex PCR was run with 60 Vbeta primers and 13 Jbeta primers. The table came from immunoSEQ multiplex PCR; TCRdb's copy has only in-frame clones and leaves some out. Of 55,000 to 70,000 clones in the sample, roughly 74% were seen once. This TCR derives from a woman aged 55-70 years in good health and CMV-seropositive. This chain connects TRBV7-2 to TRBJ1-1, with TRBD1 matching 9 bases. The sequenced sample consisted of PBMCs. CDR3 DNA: TGTGCCAGCAGCCACGCGACAGGGGGAAGGGCTGAAGCTTTCTTT. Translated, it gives CASSHATGGRAEAFF.